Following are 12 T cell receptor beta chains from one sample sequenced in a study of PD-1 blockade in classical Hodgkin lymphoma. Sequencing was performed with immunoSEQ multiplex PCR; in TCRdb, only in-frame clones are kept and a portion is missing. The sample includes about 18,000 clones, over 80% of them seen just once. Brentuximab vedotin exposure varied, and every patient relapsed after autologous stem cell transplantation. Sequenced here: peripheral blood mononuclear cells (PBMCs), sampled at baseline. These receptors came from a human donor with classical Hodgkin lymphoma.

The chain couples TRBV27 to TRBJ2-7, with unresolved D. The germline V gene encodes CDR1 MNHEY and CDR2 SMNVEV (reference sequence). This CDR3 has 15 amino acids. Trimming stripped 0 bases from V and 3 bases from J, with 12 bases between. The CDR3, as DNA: TGTGCCAGCAGTTTATCAGGGTCAGGACGCTACGAGCAGTACTTC. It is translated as CASSLSGSGRYEQYF.

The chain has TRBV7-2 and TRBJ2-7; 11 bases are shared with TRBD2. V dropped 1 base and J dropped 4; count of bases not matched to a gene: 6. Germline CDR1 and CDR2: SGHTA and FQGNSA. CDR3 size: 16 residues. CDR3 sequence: CASSLEASGGHYEQYF. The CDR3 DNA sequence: TGTGCCAGCAGCTTAGAGGCTAGCGGGGGGCATTACGAGCAGTACTTC.

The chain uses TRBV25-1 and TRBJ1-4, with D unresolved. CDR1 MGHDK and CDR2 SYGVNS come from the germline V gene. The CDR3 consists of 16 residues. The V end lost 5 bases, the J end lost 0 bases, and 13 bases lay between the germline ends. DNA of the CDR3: TGTGCCAGCAGTTGGGGTGCGACGGCAACTAATGAAAAACTGTTTTTT. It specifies CASSWGATATNEKLFF.

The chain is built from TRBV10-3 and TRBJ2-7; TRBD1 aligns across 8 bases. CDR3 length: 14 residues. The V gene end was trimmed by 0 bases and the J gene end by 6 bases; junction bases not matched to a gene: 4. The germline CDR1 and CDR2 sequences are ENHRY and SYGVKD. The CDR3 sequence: CAISESTGDGEQYF. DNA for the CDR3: TGTGCCATCAGTGAGTCGACAGGGGACGGCGAGCAGTACTTC.

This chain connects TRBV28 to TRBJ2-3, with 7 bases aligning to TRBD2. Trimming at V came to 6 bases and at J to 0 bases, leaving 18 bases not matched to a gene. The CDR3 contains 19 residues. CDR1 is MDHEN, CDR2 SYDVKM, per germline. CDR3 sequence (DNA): TGTGCCAGCAGCCTAAAGCGGGGAGGAGCCGGCACTAGCACAGATACGCAGTATTTT. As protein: CASSLKRGGAGTSTDTQYF.

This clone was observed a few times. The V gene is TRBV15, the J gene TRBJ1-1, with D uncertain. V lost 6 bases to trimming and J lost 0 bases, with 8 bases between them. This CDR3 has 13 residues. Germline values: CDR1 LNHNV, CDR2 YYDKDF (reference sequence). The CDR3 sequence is CATSSGLNTEAFF. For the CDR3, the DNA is TGTGCCACCAGTTCGGGTTTGAACACTGAAGCTTTCTTT. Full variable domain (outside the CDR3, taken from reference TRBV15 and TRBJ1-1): DAMVIQNPRYQVTQFGKPVTLSCSQTLNHNVMYWYQQKSSQAPKLLFHYYDKDFNNEADTPDNFQSRRPNTSFCFLDIRSPGLGDTAMYLCATSSGLNTEAFFGQGTRLTVV.

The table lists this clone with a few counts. CDR3 DNA: TGTGCCAGCTCACCAAATATAGTCAGAAAAAATGAAAAACTGTTTTTT. As protein: CASSPNIVRKNEKLFF. The genes are TRBV18 and TRBJ1-4; D is unclear. The V end lost 2 bases, the J end lost 5 bases, and 15 bases lay between the germline ends. In germline, CDR1 is KGHSH, CDR2 LQKENI. The CDR3 loop spans 16 amino acids.

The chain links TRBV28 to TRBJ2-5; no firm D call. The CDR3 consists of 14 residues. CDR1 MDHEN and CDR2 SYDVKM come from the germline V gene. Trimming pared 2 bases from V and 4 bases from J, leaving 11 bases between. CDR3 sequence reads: CASSLEGRGETQYF. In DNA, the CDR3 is TGTGCCAGCAGTTTAGAAGGAAGAGGAGAGACCCAGTACTTC.

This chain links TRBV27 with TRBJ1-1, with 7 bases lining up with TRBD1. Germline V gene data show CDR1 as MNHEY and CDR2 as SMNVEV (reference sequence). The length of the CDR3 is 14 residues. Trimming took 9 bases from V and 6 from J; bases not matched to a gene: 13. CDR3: CASQDDRVLAEAFF. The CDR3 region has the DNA TGTGCCAGTCAGGACGACAGGGTTTTAGCTGAAGCTTTCTTT.

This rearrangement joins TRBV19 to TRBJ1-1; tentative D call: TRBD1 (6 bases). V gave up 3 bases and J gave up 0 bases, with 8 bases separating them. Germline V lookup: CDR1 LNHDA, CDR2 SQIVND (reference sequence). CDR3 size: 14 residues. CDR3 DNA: TGTGCCAGTAGTATTGAGGGGGTGAACACTGAAGCTTTCTTT. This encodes CASSIEGVNTEAFF.

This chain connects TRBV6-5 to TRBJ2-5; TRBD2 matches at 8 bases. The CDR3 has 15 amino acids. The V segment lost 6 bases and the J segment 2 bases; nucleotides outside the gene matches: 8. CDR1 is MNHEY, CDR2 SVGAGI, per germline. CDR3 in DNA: TGTGCCAGCAGCTCTCCGGGACTAGGACAAGAGACCCAGTACTTC. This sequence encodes CASSSPGLGQETQYF.

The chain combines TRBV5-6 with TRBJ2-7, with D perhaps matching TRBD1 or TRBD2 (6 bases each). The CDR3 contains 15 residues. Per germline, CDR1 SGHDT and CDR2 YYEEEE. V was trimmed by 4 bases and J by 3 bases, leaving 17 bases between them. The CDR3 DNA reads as TGTGCCAGCAGCCCCCTGGGGGGCCTGATCTACGAGCAGTACTTC. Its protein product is CASSPLGGLIYEQYF. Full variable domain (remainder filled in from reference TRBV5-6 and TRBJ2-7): DAGVTQSPTHLIKTRGQQVTLRCSPKSGHDTVSWYQQALGQGPQFIFQYYEEEERQRGNFPDRFSGHQFPNYSSELNVNALLLGDSALYLCASSPLGGLIYEQYFGPGTRLTVT.